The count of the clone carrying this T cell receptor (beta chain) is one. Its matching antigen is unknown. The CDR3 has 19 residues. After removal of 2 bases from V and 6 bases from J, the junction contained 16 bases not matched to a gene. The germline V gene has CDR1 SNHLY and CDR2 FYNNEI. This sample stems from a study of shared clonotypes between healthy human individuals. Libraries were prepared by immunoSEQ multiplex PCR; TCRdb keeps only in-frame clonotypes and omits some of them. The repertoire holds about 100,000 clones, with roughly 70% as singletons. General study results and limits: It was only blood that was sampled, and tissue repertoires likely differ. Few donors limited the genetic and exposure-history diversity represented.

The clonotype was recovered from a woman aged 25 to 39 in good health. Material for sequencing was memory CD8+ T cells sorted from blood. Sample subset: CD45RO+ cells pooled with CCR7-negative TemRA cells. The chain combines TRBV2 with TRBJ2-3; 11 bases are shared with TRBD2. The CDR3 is CASSEKLLAGEEGVDTQYF. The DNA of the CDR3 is TGTGCCAGCAGTGAAAAATTACTAGCGGGAGAAGAGGGGGTTGATACGCAGTATTTT. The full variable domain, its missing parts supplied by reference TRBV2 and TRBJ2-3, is EPEVTQTPSHQVTQMGQEVILRCVPISNHLYFYWYRQILGQKVEFLVSFYNNEISEKSEIFDDQFSVERPDGSNFTLKIRSTKLEDSAMYFCASSEKLLAGEEGVDTQYFGPGTRLTVL.